A selection of T cell receptor beta chains follows, all from one sample in a study of blood T cell repertoires in COVID-19. The protocol was immunoSEQ multiplex PCR, while the TCRdb copy is restricted to in-frame clones and leaves out a portion. This table holds some 270,000 clones, around 82% found once. The sample taken for sequencing was PBMCs or T cells enriched from blood (not recorded which). The origin of the receptors is a man aged 50 to 59 who had recovered from COVID-19. CDR3s include the opening cysteine and the closing phenylalanine or tryptophan. Each record gives: J gene, V gene, clone size, D gene, CDR3 DNA, CDR3 protein. D genes are given only for firm matches. Not every row has a clone size; where given, it reads once, few, many or a size class.

TRBJ2-5,TRBV11-1,once,-,TGTGCCAGCAGCTTAGGCAGACAGGTCCCAGGGACCCAGTACTTC,CASSLGRQVPGTQYF
TRBJ1-1,TRBV9,-,TRBD1,TGTGCCAGCAGCGTCTCTGACAGGGTTTCTGAAGCTTTCTTT,CASSVSDRVSEAFF
TRBJ2-7,TRBV27,-,-,TGTGCCAGCAGTTTGTCGGGGCCCCGGGGGGAGCAGTACTTC,CASSLSGPRGEQYF
TRBJ2-7,TRBV30,-,-,TGTGCCTGGAGTCGCGGGGACTCCTACGAGCAGTACTTC,CAWSRGDSYEQYF
TRBJ1-5,TRBV5-1,-,-,TGCGCCAGCAGCTTGAGAGGTGATAGCAATCAGCCCCAGCATTTT,CASSLRGDSNQPQHF
TRBJ1-3,TRBV9,few,-,TGTGCCAGCTCCCTGGGGCAATCCTCTGGAAACACCATATATTTT,CASSLGQSSGNTIYF
TRBJ2-1,TRBV7-6,-,TRBD1,TGTGCCAGCAGCTTAGGGAGGACAGGCGGGTCCTACAATGAGCAGTTCTTC,CASSLGRTGGSYNEQFF
TRBJ2-2,TRBV19,-,-,TGTGCCAGTAGTATAGGCGCGGAAACCGGGGAGCTGTTTTTT,CASSIGAETGELFF
TRBJ2-2,TRBV9,once,-,TGTGCCAGCAGCGCCGCAGGGGTGCGGGAGCTGTTTTTT,CASSAAGVRELFF
TRBJ2-7,TRBV7-2,-,TRBD2,TGTGCCAGCAATCGAAGAACGGCTAGCGGAAACTACGAGCAGTACTTC,CASNRRTASGNYEQYF
TRBJ2-2,TRBV24-1,-,-,TGTGCCACCAGTGACCTAGTCACCGGGGAGCTGTTTTTT,CATSDLVTGELFF
TRBJ1-4,TRBV7-9,-,TRBD1,TGTGCCAGCAGCTTAGGACGGTACAGGGGTCAAGAAAAACTGTTTTTT,CASSLGRYRGQEKLFF
TRBJ1-3,TRBV19,few,-,TGTGCCAGTAGTGCGGGCTATGGGAACACCATATATTTT,CASSAGYGNTIYF
TRBJ2-7,TRBV7-2,-,TRBD1,TGTGCCAGCAGCCTTGGGACAGTAGAGCAGTACTTC,CASSLGTVEQYF
TRBJ2-5,TRBV9,-,-,TGTGCCAGCAGCATTTCCCCCTCTAGGGAGACCCAGTACTTC,CASSISPSRETQYF
TRBJ1-4,TRBV11-3,-,TRBD1,TGTGCCAGCAGCCCGGGACAGGGTGAAAAACTGTTTTTT,CASSPGQGEKLFF
TRBJ1-1,TRBV30,-,-,TGTGCCTGGAGTAAGACAGAGAACACTGAAGCTTTCTTT,CAWSKTENTEAFF